Below are 26 T cell receptor beta chains sequenced from a single sample in a study of T cell responses to AZD1222 COVID-19 vaccine. Profiled with immunoSEQ multiplex PCR; TCRdb holds only in-frame clones, not every one. The table shows 130,000 to 150,000 clones, with around nine tenths occurring only once. Sequenced material: peripheral blood, taken on day 0 of AZD1222 vaccination. These receptors all stem from an adult in good health.

The V and J genes are TRBV23-1 and TRBJ2-7; the match to TRBD2 covers 7 bases. TRBV23-1 belongs to the ORF category, with a function that is uncertain. The CDR3 runs 23 residues. V was pared by 2 bases and J by 3 bases, with 31 bases of the junction left unmatched. In DNA form, the CDR3 reads TGCGCCAGCAGTCAAGAGATATGTCCGGGATCAGGAGAGGCGGGAGATATGATCTACGAGCAGTACTTC. This sequence encodes CASSQEICPGSGEAGDMIYEQYF.

This chain joins TRBV28 and TRBJ2-7; D gene unclear. This CDR3 is 13 amino acids long. Germline assignment: CDR1 MDHEN and CDR2 SYDVKM. The DNA of the CDR3 is TGTGTTTCTGGGGAACCCCCGAACCCGGAGCAGTACTTC. As protein: CVSGEPPNPEQYF. Supplemented by reference TRBV28 and TRBJ2-7, the full variable domain reads DVKVTQSSRYLVKRTGEKVFLECVQDMDHENMFWYRQDPGLGLRLIYFSYDVKMKEKGDIPEGYSVSREKKERFSLILESASTNQTSMYLCVSGEPPNPEQYFGPGTRLTVT.

The chain combines TRBV29-1 with TRBJ2-1; 15 bases line up with TRBD2. V was clipped by 5 bases and J by 9 bases; unmatched bases: 11. This CDR3 is built from 16 residues. The germline gives CDR1 SQVTM, CDR2 ANQGSEA. The CDR3 is CSVSLGLAGGPGEQFF. CDR3 bases: TGCAGCGTTTCCCTTGGACTAGCGGGAGGGCCTGGTGAGCAGTTCTTC.

The V call is TRBV19, the J call TRBJ2-7; 8 bases align to TRBD1. J gave up 3 bases and V 3 bases, and 4 bases lay outside the gene matches. Germline V lookup: CDR1 LNHDA, CDR2 SQIVND (reference sequence). This CDR3 is built from 14 residues. The CDR3 spells CASSIGTGRYEQYF. The DNA of the CDR3 is TGTGCCAGTAGTATCGGGACAGGACGCTACGAGCAGTACTTC.

The V call is TRBV5-4, the J call TRBJ2-5; 9 bases match TRBD2. Germline assignment: CDR1 SGHNT and CDR2 YYREEE (reference sequence). Trimming removed 3 bases from V and 3 bases from J; junction bases left unmatched: 3. This CDR3 has 14 amino acids. The CDR3 spells CASSWKRGEETQYF. In DNA, the CDR3 is TGTGCCAGCAGCTGGAAGCGGGGGGAAGAGACCCAGTACTTC.

The genes are TRBV19 and TRBJ2-1; TRBD2 aligns across 10 bases. CDR1 is LNHDA and CDR2 is SQIVND in the germline V gene (reference sequence). J lost 4 bases, V lost 3 bases, and 3 bases had no gene match. The CDR3 extends over 15 amino acids. Written as DNA, the CDR3 is TGTGCCAGTAGTATGGGAGCGGGGGGGTACAATGAGCAGTTCTTC. Translated, it gives CASSMGAGGYNEQFF. Full variable domain (outside the CDR3, taken from reference TRBV19 and TRBJ2-1): DGGITQSPKYLFRKEGQNVTLSCEQNLNHDAMYWYRQDPGQGLRLIYYSQIVNDFQKGDIAEGYSVSREKKESFPLTVTSAQKNPTAFYLCASSMGAGGYNEQFFGPGTRLTVL.

V usage is TRBV9 and J usage is TRBJ2-7; 7 bases line up with TRBD1. The CDR3 spans 14 residues. With V trimmed by 0 bases and J by 3 bases, 3 bases remained unmatched. Germline values: CDR1 SGDLS, CDR2 YYNGEE. The CDR3 bases are TGTGCCAGCAGCGTAGGGGGGACAGACTACGAGCAGTACTTC. It is translated as CASSVGGTDYEQYF. Drawing the rest from reference TRBV9 and TRBJ2-7, the complete variable domain is DSGVTQTPKHLITATGQRVTLRCSPRSGDLSVYWYQQSLDQGLQFLIQYYNGEERAKGNILERFSAQQFPDLHSELNLSSLELGDSALYFCASSVGGTDYEQYFGPGTRLTVT.

This chain uses TRBV7-9 with TRBJ1-1, with D possibly being TRBD1 (5 bases). The CDR3 sequence is 17 residues long. V shed 5 bases and J shed 8 bases, with 27 bases lying between them. In germline, CDR1 is SEHNR, CDR2 FQNEAQ (reference sequence). The CDR3 DNA reads as TGTGCCAGCAGCCCCGAGGATCACAGGTATGGTGTATCGGAAGCTTTCTTT. Residues: CASSPEDHRYGVSEAFF.

The rearrangement uses TRBV28 and TRBJ1-1, with 8 nucleotides matching TRBD1. The V segment lost 3 bases and the J segment 4 bases; nucleotides outside the gene matches: 4. Germline lookup yields CDR1 MDHEN and CDR2 SYDVKM. The CDR3 consists of 14 residues. The DNA for the CDR3 is TGTGCCAGCAGTTTTCAGGGGGCAGTCACTGAAGCTTTCTTT. Encoded protein: CASSFQGAVTEAFF.

The genes are TRBV28 and TRBJ1-4; 7 positions agree with TRBD1. This CDR3 contains 15 residues. Germline V CDR1 and CDR2: MDHEN, SYDVKM. V trimming: 4 bases; J trimming: 1 base; junction bases outside the gene matches: 3. CDR3 DNA: TGTGCCAGCAGTTCCTACAGGGGAACTAATGAAAAACTGTTTTTT. Its protein is CASSSYRGTNEKLFF.

This chain joins TRBV14 and TRBJ2-3; D gene unclear. V lost 1 base, J lost 9 bases, and 11 bases lay in between. Germline assignment: CDR1 SGHDN and CDR2 FVKESK. The CDR3 sequence is 13 residues long. CDR3 nucleotide sequence: TGTGCCAGCAGCCAAGGTTCCGAGCGAACGCAGTATTTT. The encoded protein is CASSQGSERTQYF. Full variable domain (remainder filled in from reference TRBV14 and TRBJ2-3): EAGVTQFPSHSVIEKGQTVTLRCDPISGHDNLYWYRRVMGKEIKFLLHFVKESKQDESGMPNNRFLAERTGGTYSTLKVQPAELEDSGVYFCASSQGSERTQYFGPGTRLTVL.

The rearrangement joins TRBV5-1 to TRBJ2-7; 10 nucleotides align to TRBD2. Trimming cost V 3 bases and J 1 base; bases outside gene matches: 4. Looked up from germline, CDR1 is SGHRS and CDR2 is YFSETQ. The CDR3 has 15 residues. In DNA, the CDR3 is TGCGCCAGCAGCTCGTCTAGCGGGGGTTCCTACGAGCAGTACTTC. Amino acid sequence: CASSSSSGGSYEQYF.

The CDR3 nucleotides read TGTGCCAGCAGTCCAAAGCATACCTACGAGCAGTACTTC. It yields the protein CASSPKHTYEQYF. V is TRBV28 and J is TRBJ2-7, with D unresolved. Trimming took 5 bases from V and 2 from J, leaving 10 bases between them. Germline V gene sequence: CDR1 MDHEN, CDR2 SYDVKM. The CDR3 loop spans 13 amino acids.

This chain links TRBV15 with TRBJ1-1; maybe TRBD1 (5 bases). CDR1 is LNHNV, CDR2 YYDKDF, per germline (reference sequence). The CDR3 totals 17 residues. The V end was cut by 1 base, the J end by 3 bases, with 18 bases between. The CDR3 sequence is CATSRGSGGRGDTEAFF. In DNA, the CDR3 is TGTGCCACCAGCAGAGGTAGCGGCGGGAGAGGGGACACTGAAGCTTTCTTT.

The rearrangement uses TRBV5-6 and TRBJ1-2; D is unresolved. V was shortened by 0 bases and J by 6 bases, with 6 bases between the two germline ends. The CDR3 totals 12 residues. Germline assignment: CDR1 SGHDT and CDR2 YYEEEE. DNA for the CDR3: TGTGCCAGCAGCTTGGGTGAGCATGGCTACACCTTC. This sequence encodes CASSLGEHGYTF.

This clone appeared once. J is TRBJ2-2 and V is TRBV12-3 or TRBV12-4; D not resolved. CDR3 length: 13 residues. V lost 8 bases, J lost 1 base, and 8 bases lay in between. The CDR3 reads CASALVNTGELFF. The CDR3 DNA is TGTGCCAGCGCTCTGGTGAACACCGGGGAGCTGTTTTTT.

This clone was seen once. J is TRBJ2-1 and V is TRBV6-5, with 9 bases matching TRBD2. The junction had 3 bases not matched to a gene; V was cut back by 2 bases and J by 7 bases. CDR3 length equals 14 residues. Germline values: CDR1 MNHEY, CDR2 SVGAGI. The CDR3 is CASSYLAGSNEQFF. CDR3 nucleotides: TGTGCCAGCAGTTACCTAGCGGGGAGTAATGAGCAGTTCTTC.

In this sample, this clone turned up once. The chain is built from TRBV3-1 (or the pseudogene TRBV3-2) and TRBJ2-1; 7 bases are shared with TRBD2. Unmatched junction bases numbered 10, after V lost 3 bases and J lost 5 bases. The CDR3 has 16 amino acids. The germline V gene encodes CDR1 LGHDT and CDR2 YNNKEL (reference sequence). The DNA of the CDR3 is TGTGCCAGCAGCCAGGGATACGGGAGGAGGGACAATGAGCAGTTCTTC. The encoded protein is CASSQGYGRRDNEQFF.

The chain has TRBV13 and TRBJ2-7; TRBD2 is a possible D gene (5 bases). The CDR3 is 13 amino acids. The V end was cut by 3 bases, the J end by 0 bases, with 6 bases between. Germline V gene data show CDR1 as PRHDT and CDR2 as FYEKMQ (reference sequence). The chain's CDR3 is CASSFEGSYEQYF. In DNA form, the CDR3 reads TGTGCCAGCAGCTTCGAGGGCTCCTACGAGCAGTACTTC.

The gene calls are TRBV10-3 and TRBJ2-6, with D uncertain. CDR1 ENHRY and CDR2 SYGVKD come from the germline V gene. The CDR3 contains 12 residues. The germline V and J ends were trimmed by 6 bases and 7 bases, with 7 bases remaining between them. The CDR3 DNA sequence: TGTGCCATCAGCCTCAACGCCAACGTCCTGACTTTC. This sequence encodes CAISLNANVLTF.

The chain is built from TRBV18 and TRBJ2-5, with TRBD2 as a possible D gene (6 bases). This CDR3 spans 14 amino acids. CDR1 KGHSH and CDR2 LQKENI come from the germline V gene. Trimming stripped 2 bases from V and 4 bases from J, with 11 bases between. This CDR3 reads CASSPGVSGETQYF. In nucleotides, the CDR3 is TGTGCCAGCTCACCAGGGGTTAGCGGAGAGACCCAGTACTTC.

The chain joins TRBV2 to TRBJ2-7; D is tentatively TRBD1 or TRBD2 (5 bases each). Germline V CDR1 and CDR2: SNHLY, FYNNEI. This CDR3 comprises 14 residues. Trimming cost V 7 bases and J 4 bases, with 17 bases left between them. The CDR3 loop is CASKGAGQRYEQYF. The CDR3 bases are TGTGCCAGCAAGGGAGCAGGGCAAAGGTACGAGCAGTACTTC. Based on the CDR3 plus reference TRBV2 and TRBJ2-7, the full variable domain is EPEVTQTPSHQVTQMGQEVILRCVPISNHLYFYWYRQILGQKVEFLVSFYNNEISEKSEIFDDQFSVERPDGSNFTLKIRSTKLEDSAMYFCASKGAGQRYEQYFGPGTRLTVT.

The V gene is TRBV19, the J gene TRBJ1-1; 7 positions match TRBD1. The CDR3 runs 15 residues. The germline V gene encodes CDR1 LNHDA and CDR2 SQIVND (reference sequence). J was trimmed by 2 bases and V by 5 bases; bases with no gene match: 8. The CDR3 region has the DNA TGTGCCAGTAGTCCCGACAGGGTGGGTAACACTGAAGCTTTCTTT. Translated, it gives CASSPDRVGNTEAFF.

The chain is built from TRBV11-3 and TRBJ2-3; D is unclear. The CDR3 totals 13 residues. Trimming cost V 5 bases and J 1 base, with 7 bases left between them. Germline values: CDR1 SGHNT, CDR2 YENEEA. Here the CDR3 DNA reads TGTGCCAGCAGCCTCCGGGGCACAGATACGCAGTATTTT. Translated: CASSLRGTDTQYF.

CDR3: CASSLTPPSGANVLTF. The CDR3 region has the DNA TGTGCCAGCAGCCTTACACCCCCCTCTGGGGCCAACGTCCTGACTTTC. The V call is TRBV7-2, the J call TRBJ2-6; D gene ambiguous. CDR1 is SGHTA and CDR2 is FQGNSA in the germline V gene. V was clipped by 5 bases and J by 0 bases, with 11 bases between them. This CDR3 is built from 16 residues.

This clone came up once. V gene TRBV7-2 combines with J gene TRBJ1-2, with D hard to call. V shed 8 bases and J shed 4 bases, with 20 bases lying between them. CDR1 and CDR2 from the germline V gene are SGHTA and FQGNSA. The CDR3 sequence is 15 residues long. The CDR3 loop reads CASAFAVDGIYGYTF. The CDR3 DNA follows: TGTGCCAGCGCCTTTGCGGTCGACGGAATCTATGGCTACACCTTC. Filled out from reference TRBV7-2 and TRBJ1-2, the complete variable domain reads GAGVSQSPSNKVTEKGKDVELRCDPISGHTALYWYRQSLGQGLEFLIYFQGNSAPDKSGLPSDRFSAERTGGSVSTLTIQRTQQEDSAVYLCASAFAVDGIYGYTFGSGTRLTVV.